The 13 T cell receptor beta chains listed next were all sequenced from one sample in a study of T cell responses to AZD1222 COVID-19 vaccine (dated by TCRdb to about 2021). The method behind the library was the immunoSEQ multiplex PCR assay. TCRdb provides this immuneACCESS table in a form limited to in-frame rearrangements. Some clones are lacking; in checked studies, under half of them reflect an unresolved V gene, and why the rest are absent is not known. For this sample there are roughly 190,000 clones; approximately 95% appear just once. 3.5% to 4.5% of the sample comes from the top ten. The meaning of the sample's time point label: baseline before first vaccination. The input for sequencing was peripheral blood, taken on day 0 of AZD1222 vaccination. The origin of the receptors is an adult in good health.

The chain uses TRBV3-1 (or the pseudogene TRBV3-2) and TRBJ1-4; D is possibly TRBD1 (5 bases). CDR1 is LGHDT and CDR2 is YNNKEL in the germline V gene (reference sequence). This CDR3 region has 14 residues. The V and J ends lost 4 bases and 4 bases respectively, with 10 bases between them. The CDR3 DNA is TGTGCCAGCAGCCGTCTTCAGGGTAATGAAAAACTGTTTTTT. Amino acid sequence: CASSRLQGNEKLFF.

The chain joins TRBV4-2 to TRBJ1-3; TRBD1 aligns across 7 bases. The V segment lost 2 bases and the J segment 4 bases; nucleotides outside the gene matches: 2. Germline CDR1 is LGHNA and CDR2 is YNFKEQ. The CDR3 runs 14 residues. CDR3 DNA: TGTGCCAGCAGCCAAACAGGGGTCGGAAACACCATATATTTT. Translation: CASSQTGVGNTIYF.

The chain's CDR3 is CASTLGGDPYNEQFF. CDR3 nucleotides: TGTGCCAGCACCCTAGGGGGGGACCCCTACAATGAGCAGTTCTTC. The rearrangement links TRBV9 to TRBJ2-1; weak D call: TRBD2 (7 bases). Germline loops: CDR1 SGDLS, CDR2 YYNGEE. V was shortened by 6 bases and J by 2 bases, with 15 bases between the two germline ends. The CDR3 is made up of 15 amino acids.

The chain links TRBV5-1 to TRBJ1-1, with D possibly TRBD1 on 6 matching bases. The CDR3 runs 15 residues. Germline loops: CDR1 SGHRS, CDR2 YFSETQ. Deletions cut 2 bases from V and 1 base from J, with 12 bases between. This CDR3 is CASSFGVTGNTEAFF. The CDR3 DNA follows: TGCGCCAGCAGCTTTGGAGTGACAGGGAACACTGAAGCTTTCTTT.

The chain combines TRBV29-1 with TRBJ1-2; D is undetermined. Germline V gives CDR1 SQVTM, CDR2 ANQGSEA. CDR3 size: 14 residues. V dropped 2 bases and J dropped 5 bases, with 15 bases sitting between them. CDR3 DNA: TGCAGCGTTGAATATCCTCTGACCTTGTATGGCTACACCTTC. Protein product: CSVEYPLTLYGYTF.

The J gene is TRBJ1-1, the V gene TRBV19; D is possibly TRBD1 (5 bases). V was cut by 4 bases and J by 4 bases, with 7 bases left in between. Per germline, CDR1 LNHDA and CDR2 SQIVND (reference sequence). The CDR3 extends over 12 amino acids. In DNA form, the CDR3 reads TGTGCCAGTAGTACCCAGGGCACTGAAGCTTTCTTT. As protein: CASSTQGTEAFF.

J is TRBJ2-7 and V is TRBV29-1; D is unresolved. The V end was cut by 1 base, the J end by 0 bases, with 7 bases between. Looked up from germline, CDR1 is SQVTM and CDR2 is ANQGSEA. The CDR3 loop spans 13 amino acids. CDR3 sequence: CSVEVGYSYEQYF. The CDR3 DNA follows: TGCAGCGTTGAAGTTGGCTACTCCTACGAGCAGTACTTC.

The chain joins TRBV11-3 to TRBJ1-5, with D unclear. Germline assignment: CDR1 SGHNT and CDR2 YENEEA. Trimming took 11 bases from V and 4 from J, leaving 12 bases between them. This CDR3 spans 12 amino acids. The CDR3 DNA sequence: TGTGCCCTCCCCATTAAAAATCAGCCCCAGCATTTT. Residues: CALPIKNQPQHF.

A single count supports this clone. The chain has TRBV6-5 and TRBJ1-4; D is unclear. Germline V lookup: CDR1 MNHEY, CDR2 SVGAGI. Trimming pared 9 bases from V and 8 bases from J, leaving 10 bases between. The CDR3 is made up of 11 amino acids. This CDR3 reads CARDPQEKLFF. The CDR3 bases are TGTGCCAGGGACCCCCAAGAAAAACTGTTTTTT.

The chain combines TRBV5-1 with TRBJ1-1; D ambiguous. The CDR3 contains 14 residues. CDR1 is SGHRS and CDR2 is YFSETQ in the germline V gene. With 4 bases removed from V and 2 bases from J, the gap between germline ends came to 12 bases. CDR3 sequence: CASSPSHGNTEAFF. The CDR3, as DNA: TGCGCCAGCAGCCCCTCCCACGGAAACACTGAAGCTTTCTTT.

The rearrangement uses TRBV18 and TRBJ1-5; possible D gene TRBD1, 5 bases. Trimming removed 2 bases from V and 13 bases from J, with 18 bases in between. CDR1 KGHSH and CDR2 LQKENI come from the germline V gene. The CDR3 runs to 14 residues. The CDR3 bases are TGTGCCAGCTCACCAACTATACAGGAACCCCCACAGCATTTT. It specifies CASSPTIQEPPQHF.

This chain connects TRBV19 to TRBJ1-2; TRBD1 is a possible D gene (6 bases). Germline V gene data show CDR1 as LNHDA and CDR2 as SQIVND (reference sequence). The CDR3 is 14 amino acids. V lost 7 bases and J lost 2, with 14 bases in between. The CDR3 protein is CASTPTDRNYGYTF. CDR3 DNA: TGTGCCAGTACCCCGACCGACAGGAACTATGGCTACACCTTC.

The V gene is TRBV6-5, the J gene TRBJ1-2, with 7 bases matching TRBD1. The germline V gene encodes CDR1 MNHEY and CDR2 SVGAGI. This CDR3 region has 16 residues. V dropped 0 bases and J dropped 8; count of bases not matched to a gene: 12. Here the CDR3 reads CASSYSRQGHGGGYTF. The CDR3 nucleotides are TGTGCCAGCAGTTACTCCCGACAGGGCCACGGCGGGGGCTACACCTTC.